This T cell receptor (beta chain) was recovered during a study of high-grade serous ovarian cancer treatment subgroups. General study points: Only CDR3 was analyzed; CDR1 and CDR2 were not. Repertoire similarity ranged roughly 0.1 to 0.79 between tumors of one patient.

Tumor tissue was taken before any definitive surgery or chemotherapy was given. Clones were read by immunoSEQ multiplex PCR, and TCRdb kept only the in-frame ones, dropping some. The profile shows 2,500 to 3,500 clones, approximately 80% of them singletons. Points on this clone: Its antigen is not identified.

Sequences were obtained from tumor tissue. The source is a human donor with high-grade serous ovarian cancer.

CDR3 sequence: CASSPGTGMGEQYF. Here the CDR3 DNA reads TGTGCCAGCTCACCAGGGACAGGGATGGGCGAGCAGTACTTC. The J gene is TRBJ2-7, the V gene TRBV18; TRBD1 matches at 9 bases. V was clipped by 2 bases and J by 6 bases; unmatched bases: 5. The CDR3 is 14 amino acids. Germline V CDR1 and CDR2: KGHSH, LQKENI.